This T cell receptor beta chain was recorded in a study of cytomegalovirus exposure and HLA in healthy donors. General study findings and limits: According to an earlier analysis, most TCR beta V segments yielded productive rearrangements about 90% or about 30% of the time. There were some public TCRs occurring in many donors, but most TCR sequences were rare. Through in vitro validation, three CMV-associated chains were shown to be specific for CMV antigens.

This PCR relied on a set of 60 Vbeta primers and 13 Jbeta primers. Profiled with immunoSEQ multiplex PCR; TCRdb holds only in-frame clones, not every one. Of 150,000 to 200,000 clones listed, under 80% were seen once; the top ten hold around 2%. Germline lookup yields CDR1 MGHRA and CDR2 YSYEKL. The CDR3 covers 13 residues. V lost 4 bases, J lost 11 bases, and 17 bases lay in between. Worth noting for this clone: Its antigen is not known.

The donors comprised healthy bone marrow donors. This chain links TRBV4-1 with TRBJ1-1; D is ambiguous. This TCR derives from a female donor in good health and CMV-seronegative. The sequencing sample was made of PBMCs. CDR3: CASSLIGLGLAFF. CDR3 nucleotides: TGCGCCAGCAGCCTAATAGGACTAGGTCTGGCTTTCTTT.